The 12 T cell receptor beta chains in this list originate from one sample, sequenced in a study of beta chain features in type 1 diabetes. The entirety of the isolated RNA underwent reverse transcription, so expressed TCRB transcripts were sequenced. Only in-frame clones appear in the TCRdb table, and some are missing; sequencing was by immunoSEQ multiplex PCR. This table has a few hundred thousand clones, more than 11% appearing once. Material for sequencing was naive CD4+ T cells from blood. The receptors were gathered from a man younger than 40 in good health.

There are a few counts of this clone. The rearrangement links TRBV4-3 to TRBJ2-3; a possible D gene is TRBD1 (5 bases). The CDR3 has 15 residues. V was clipped by 4 bases and J by 2 bases, with 13 bases between them. CDR1 and CDR2 (germline): LGHNA, YSLEER. The CDR3 protein is CASSPTGRPTDTQYF. CDR3 in DNA: TGCGCCAGCAGCCCCACAGGAAGGCCCACAGATACGCAGTATTTT.

This chain connects TRBV6-6 to TRBJ2-2; D remains ambiguous. There are 13 residues in the CDR3. Germline CDR1 and CDR2: MNHNY and SVGAGI (reference sequence). The V and J ends lost 7 bases and 4 bases respectively, with 10 bases between them. CDR3 DNA: TGTGCCAGCACCACGGACCCCACCGGGGAGCTGTTTTTT. It encodes CASTTDPTGELFF.

This clone was seen a few times. Written as DNA, the CDR3 is TGTGCCAGCAGCCCAGCCTCAACTAATGAAAAACTGTTTTTT. Its protein is CASSPASTNEKLFF. V gene TRBV7-2 combines with J gene TRBJ1-4; D unresolved. Trimming left V 5 bases short and J 0 bases short, with 7 bases between. Germline V lookup: CDR1 SGHTA, CDR2 FQGNSA. CDR3 length: 14 amino acids.

The CDR3 coding sequence is TGTGCCAGCAGCCATTTGGGACGGAGATACAATGAGCAGTTCTTC. Residues: CASSHLGRRYNEQFF. The J gene is TRBJ2-1, the V gene TRBV11-2, with D tentatively TRBD1 or TRBD2 (5 bases each). The CDR3 runs 15 residues. V was trimmed by 5 bases and J by 4 bases, leaving 15 bases between them. Germline assignment: CDR1 SGHAT and CDR2 FQNNGV.

This clone was seen more than once but under ten times. V and J are TRBV7-2 and TRBJ2-1; no clear D. V lost 5 bases, J lost 3 bases, and 5 bases lay in between. The CDR3 contains 12 residues. The germline CDR1 and CDR2 sequences are SGHTA and FQGNSA. CDR3 nucleotide sequence: TGTGCCAGCAGCCCGGACTACAATGAGCAGTTCTTC. The encoded protein is CASSPDYNEQFF.

This clone was observed a handful of times. The J gene is TRBJ2-1, the V gene TRBV7-9; a possible D gene is TRBD2 (6 bases). The CDR3 length is 15 residues. Trimming stripped 5 bases from V and 4 bases from J, with 15 bases between. Per germline, CDR1 SEHNR and CDR2 FQNEAQ (reference sequence). This chain's CDR3 is CASSAPGLEYNEQFF. As DNA, the CDR3 is TGTGCCAGCAGCGCACCGGGACTTGAATACAATGAGCAGTTCTTC.

The CDR3 loop is CASSQGYDRESLDEQFF. CDR3 DNA: TGTGCCAGCAGCCAAGGATATGACAGGGAGTCGTTGGATGAGCAGTTCTTC. The chain links TRBV4-2 to TRBJ2-1, with TRBD1 identical over 7 bases. Germline CDR1 is LGHNA and CDR2 is YNFKEQ. Trimming cost V 1 base and J 8 bases; bases outside gene matches: 14. CDR3 length equals 17 residues.

The chain is built from TRBV21-1 and TRBJ1-1. TRBV21-1 is shown as a pseudogene. This CDR3 has 16 residues. The CDR3 is CASSKERTCRDTEAFF. In DNA form, the CDR3 reads TGTGCCAGCAGCAAAGAGAGGACCTGCCGGGACACTGAAGCTTTCTTT.

This clone was counted a few times. The chain is built from TRBV7-2 and TRBJ2-5, with TRBD2 identical over 12 bases. The CDR3 loop spans 14 amino acids. Germline CDR1 reads SGHTA; CDR2 reads FQGNSA. V shed 4 bases and J 4 bases; nucleotides not matched to a gene: 1. The CDR3, as DNA: TGTGCCAGCAGCTGGGGACTAGCGGGAGAGACCCAGTACTTC. Its translation is CASSWGLAGETQYF.

The DNA for the CDR3 is TGTGCCAGCAGTTCCGCAGGGGGCTTGACAGATACGCAGTATTTT. Translating it yields CASSSAGGLTDTQYF. The chain is built from TRBV6-5 and TRBJ2-3; TRBD1 agrees at 8 bases. The V gene end was trimmed by 4 bases and the J gene end by 3 bases; junction bases not matched to a gene: 6. The germline CDR1 and CDR2 sequences are MNHEY and SVGAGI. The CDR3 has 15 residues.

J is TRBJ2-1 and V is TRBV28; no clear D. CDR3 length: 15 residues. V lost 1 base, J lost 2 bases, and 9 bases lay in between. Germline CDR1 reads MDHEN; CDR2 reads SYDVKM. The CDR3: CASSLYRDAYNEQFF. The DNA of the CDR3 is TGTGCCAGCAGTTTATATAGGGATGCCTACAATGAGCAGTTCTTC.

This clone has a handful of counts. The chain has TRBV2 and TRBJ2-1, with D uncertain. The CDR3 has 14 amino acids. Trimming stripped 6 bases from V and 0 bases from J, with 9 bases between. Per the germline V gene, CDR1 is SNHLY and CDR2 is FYNNEI. CDR3 loop: CASSPRSSYNEQFF. The DNA for the CDR3 is TGTGCCAGCAGCCCGAGGAGCTCCTACAATGAGCAGTTCTTC.